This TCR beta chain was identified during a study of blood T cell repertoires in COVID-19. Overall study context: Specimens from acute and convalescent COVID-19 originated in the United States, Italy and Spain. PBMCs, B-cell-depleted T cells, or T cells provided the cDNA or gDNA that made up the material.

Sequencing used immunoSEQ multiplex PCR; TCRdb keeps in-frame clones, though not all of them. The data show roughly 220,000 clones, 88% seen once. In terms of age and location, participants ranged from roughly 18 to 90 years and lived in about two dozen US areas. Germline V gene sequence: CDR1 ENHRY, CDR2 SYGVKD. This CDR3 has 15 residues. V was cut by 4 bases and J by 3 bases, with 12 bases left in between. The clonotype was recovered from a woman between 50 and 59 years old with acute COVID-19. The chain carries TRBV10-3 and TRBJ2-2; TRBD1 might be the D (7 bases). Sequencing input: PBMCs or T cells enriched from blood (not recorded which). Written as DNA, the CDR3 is TGTGCCATCAGTGGGGTCAGGGGGGACACCGGGGAGCTGTTTTTT. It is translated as CAISGVRGDTGELFF.